The rows below give T cell receptor beta chains drawn from one sample of a study of technical replicates of blood from a handful of donors. The method was immunoSEQ multiplex PCR; TCRdb's version includes in-frame clones alone and lacks a portion of them. The table lists about 69,000 clones, 88% of them singletons, with less than 5% in the top ten. The sequenced material came from PBMCs. The source of these receptors is a human donor in good health. Some clones in this sample may be carry-over from other donors' samples. The CDR3 runs from the conserved cysteine through the conserved F or W. The order of the fields is D gene, clone size, V gene, J gene, CDR3 DNA, CDR3 protein. D genes are given only for firm matches. Clone size is not always given. Where it is, it says once, few, many or a class for expanded clones.

-	-	TRBV11-3	TRBJ2-3	TGTGCCAGCAGCCCGCCGGACAACACAGATACGCAGTATTTT	CASSPPDNTDTQYF
-	-	TRBV18	TRBJ1-1	TGTGCCAGCTCACCGAGTTCGTGGGAAGCTTTCTTT	CASSPSSWEAFF
TRBD2	-	TRBV7-7	TRBJ2-3	TGTGCCAGCAGCCAAAGACTAGCGGTCCAGGGGAGCACAGATACGCAGTATTTT	CASSQRLAVQGSTDTQYF
-	once	TRBV10-3	TRBJ1-5	TGTGCCATCAGTGAGTCATTGGGGGGGAGCAATCAGCCCCAGCATTTT	CAISESLGGSNQPQHF
TRBD1	-	TRBV7-8	TRBJ2-5	TGTGCCAGCAGCTTATTTCACAGGGGAGAGACCCAGTACTTC	CASSLFHRGETQYF
TRBD1	-	TRBV7-9	TRBJ2-7	TGTGCCAGCAGCTCCTTGACAGGGGAGATTGAGCAGTACTTC	CASSSLTGEIEQYF
-	-	TRBV6-1	TRBJ2-5	TGTGCCAGCAGCCTTGGGAGACTCCAAGAGACCCAGTACTTC	CASSLGRLQETQYF
-	-	TRBV7-2	TRBJ1-5	TGTGCCAGCAGCTTAGGAACAGCTTATAGCAATCAGCCCCAGCATTTT	CASSLGTAYSNQPQHF
-	-	TRBV10-1	TRBJ2-7	TGCGCCAGCAGGGGGACGGGGGTAGACAGGGAGTCGAAAACCTACGAGCAGTACTTC	CASRGTGVDRESKTYEQYF
TRBD2	-	TRBV19	TRBJ2-1	TGTGCCAGTAGTATGGGAGGGACTAGCGGGATAAATGAGCAGTTCTTC	CASSMGGTSGINEQFF
TRBD1	-	TRBV5-4	TRBJ1-3	TGTGCCAGCAGCCGAGACGGGGGACAGGGGTTTGAAGCGACCATATATTTT	CASSRDGGQGFEATIYF
TRBD2	medium-sized	TRBV15	TRBJ2-2	TGTGCCACCAAGGGAGGGTTATCAGCGAACACCGGGGAGCTGTTTTTT	CATKGGLSANTGELFF
TRBD2	once	TRBV6-1	TRBJ2-4	TGTGCCAGCAGTGTGTCTAGCGGGGGGGTAGAAGGCAAAAACATTCAGTACTTC	CASSVSSGGVEGKNIQYF
-	-	TRBV2	TRBJ1-1	TGTGCCAGCAGTGAAGTTCGACAGAACACTGAAGCTTTCTTT	CASSEVRQNTEAFF
-	-	TRBV4-3	TRBJ1-3	TGCGCCAGCAGCCAAGATCGCGGGCTACAATCTGGAAACACCATATATTTT	CASSQDRGLQSGNTIYF
TRBD1	once	TRBV18	TRBJ2-5	TGTGCCAGCTCACCACGACAGGGGAATCAAGAGACCCAGTACTTC	CASSPRQGNQETQYF
-	-	TRBV11-2	TRBJ2-2	TGTGCCAGCAGCGTACAGCGGGACACCGGGGAGCTGTTTTTT	CASSVQRDTGELFF
TRBD1	once	TRBV29-1	TRBJ2-1	TGCAGCGCCCGAGACAGGGGTTCAGGGAAAAGCTACAATGAGCAGTTCTTC	CSARDRGSGKSYNEQFF
-	-	TRBV18	TRBJ1-6	TGTGCCAGCTCACCCTCCCGGGATCAGAATTCACCCCTCCACTTT	CASSPSRDQNSPLHF
-	-	TRBV7-9	TRBJ2-1	TGTGCCAGCAGCTCCCCAGGGGCTACACACAATGAGCAGTTCTTC	CASSSPGATHNEQFF
-	-	TRBV5-4	TRBJ2-3	TGTGCCAGCAGCTCACCCCGGGATACGCAGTATTTT	CASSSPRDTQYF
-	-	TRBV7-9	TRBJ2-2	TGTGCCAGCAGCCTGGGGGACTACACCGGGGAGCTGTTTTTT	CASSLGDYTGELFF